Listed here are 29 T cell receptor beta chains from one sample, sequenced in a study of shared clonotypes between healthy human individuals. The table came from immunoSEQ multiplex PCR; TCRdb's copy has only in-frame clones and leaves some out. The sample includes 2 million to 3 million clones, approximately 93% of them seen just once. The sample consisted of naive CD4+ T cells from PBMCs. The subset is: CD45RA+ positively selected. These receptors originate from a man between 18 and 35 years old in good health. Some clones in this sample may be carry-over from other donors' samples.

The chain couples TRBV13 to TRBJ2-5, with a tentative D call TRBD2 (5 bases). The germline V gene has CDR1 PRHDT and CDR2 FYEKMQ (reference sequence). The CDR3 has 14 residues. Trimming removed 5 bases from V and 5 bases from J, with 15 bases in between. The CDR3 DNA reads as TGTGCCAGCAGCACGTTACTAGGGTCGGAGACCCAGTACTTC. Residues: CASSTLLGSETQYF.

This clone was detected only once. The CDR3 DNA sequence: TGTGCCAGCAGCCAACGACGCGGCTACACCTTC. It specifies CASSQRRGYTF. The rearrangement uses TRBV25-1 and TRBJ1-2; D gene ambiguous. Trimming removed 6 bases at V and 8 bases at J, with 10 bases between. The CDR3 totals 11 residues. Germline assignment: CDR1 MGHDK and CDR2 SYGVNS.

The chain uses TRBV25-1 and TRBJ1-6, with D hard to call. The CDR3 contains 14 residues. Germline CDR1 is MGHDK and CDR2 is SYGVNS. Deletions cut 3 bases from V and 9 bases from J, with 12 bases between. DNA of the CDR3: TGTGCCAGCAGTGATACAATCTTTTCTTCACCCCTCCACTTT. It specifies CASSDTIFSSPLHF.

This rearrangement joins TRBV30 to TRBJ1-6; TRBD1 agrees at 7 bases. CDR3 length: 13 amino acids. CDR1 is GTSNPN and CDR2 is SVGIG in the germline V gene (reference sequence). Germline trimming cut 7 bases from V and 7 bases from J; bases unmatched to any gene: 7. This CDR3 reads CASRTGLNSPLHF. CDR3 in DNA: TGTGCCTCCAGGACAGGTTTGAATTCACCCCTCCACTTT.

The genes are TRBV4-2 and TRBJ2-7; TRBD1 might be the D (5 bases). The germline V gene encodes CDR1 LGHNA and CDR2 YNFKEQ. The CDR3 runs to 15 residues. The ends were cut back, 2 bases at V and 1 base at J, with 12 bases in the middle. CDR3 nucleotides: TGTGCCAGCAGCCAACAAGCAGGGAAATCCTACGAGCAGTACTTC. It encodes CASSQQAGKSYEQYF.

The chain uses TRBV11-3 and TRBJ2-1, with 7 bases fitting TRBD2. V was pared by 5 bases and J by 5 bases, with 9 bases of the junction left unmatched. CDR1 is SGHNT and CDR2 is YENEEA in the germline V gene. The CDR3 spans 15 residues. This CDR3 reads CASSTAAGENNEQFF. CDR3 coding DNA: TGTGCCAGCAGCACCGCCGCGGGAGAGAACAATGAGCAGTTCTTC. The entire variable domain, with the rest obtained from reference TRBV11-3 and TRBJ2-1, is as follows: EAGVVQSPRYKIIEKKQPVAFWCNPISGHNTLYWYLQNLGQGPELLIRYENEEAVDDSQLPKDRFSAERLKGVDSTLKIQPAELGDSAVYLCASSTAAGENNEQFFGPGTRLTVL.

The genes are TRBV6-1 and TRBJ2-1, with 8 bases fitting TRBD1. Losses at the gene ends were 5 bases for V and 7 bases for J; bases not matched to a gene: 7. There are 14 residues in the CDR3. Germline values: CDR1 MNHNS, CDR2 SASEGT. CDR3 nucleotide sequence: TGTGCCAGCAGTCCACAGGGGGTAGATAATGAGCAGTTCTTC. Translation gives CASSPQGVDNEQFF.

The rearrangement joins TRBV9 to TRBJ2-7; D is uncertain. CDR3 length: 15 amino acids. The V end was cut by 4 bases, the J end by 0 bases, with 14 bases between. Germline CDR1 and CDR2: SGDLS and YYNGEE. CDR3 sequence reads: CASSPDLQISYEQYF. The CDR3 DNA follows: TGTGCCAGCAGCCCAGACTTGCAAATCTCCTACGAGCAGTACTTC.

This chain uses TRBV5-1 with TRBJ2-1; D might be TRBD2 (6 bases). V was shortened by 4 bases and J by 0 bases, with 14 bases between the two germline ends. The CDR3 is 16 amino acids. From germline, CDR1 is SGHRS and CDR2 YFSETQ. The CDR3 DNA follows: TGCGCCAGCAGCCGCCTAGCGACCCTCTCCTACAATGAGCAGTTCTTC. This codes for CASSRLATLSYNEQFF.

The chain has TRBV28 and TRBJ2-5; the match to TRBD2 covers 10 bases. The CDR3 consists of 15 residues. CDR1 and CDR2 from the germline V gene are MDHEN and SYDVKM. The V segment lost 4 bases and the J segment 0 bases; nucleotides outside the gene matches: 2. This CDR3 reads CASSSSGRNQETQYF. CDR3 nucleotides: TGTGCCAGCAGTTCTAGCGGGAGAAACCAAGAGACCCAGTACTTC.

V usage is TRBV11-2 and J usage is TRBJ2-7; 10 bases are shared with TRBD1. Unmatched junction bases numbered 6, after V lost 1 base and J lost 6 bases. The germline CDR1 and CDR2 sequences are SGHAT and FQNNGV. The CDR3 length is 15 residues. CDR3 protein: CASSLVVTGGGEQYF. The CDR3 bases are TGTGCCAGCAGCTTAGTTGTGACAGGGGGCGGCGAGCAGTACTTC.

The chain uses TRBV7-9 and TRBJ2-1; a possible D gene is TRBD1 (7 bases). Between the trimmed V and J ends, which lost 8 bases and 8 bases, there was a span of 13 bases. The germline V gene has CDR1 SEHNR and CDR2 FQNEAQ (reference sequence). CDR3 length equals 12 residues. The CDR3 DNA follows: TGTGCCAGCGTATCAGGGGGGTATGAGCAGTTCTTC. It translates to CASVSGGYEQFF.

This sequence joins TRBV5-1 and TRBJ1-2; D possibly corresponds to TRBD1 (5 bases). Per germline, CDR1 SGHRS and CDR2 YFSETQ. The length of the CDR3 is 15 residues. V gave up 0 bases and J gave up 4 bases, with 13 bases separating them. The CDR3 protein is CASSLASRDGYGYTF. In DNA, the CDR3 is TGCGCCAGCAGCTTGGCATCCCGGGACGGCTATGGCTACACCTTC.

About this clone itself: Other DNA sequences of this sample code for an identical CDR3. The chain joins TRBV27 to TRBJ2-7; possible D gene TRBD1, 6 bases. V lost 5 bases and J 0 bases, leaving 11 bases between the germline ends. The germline CDR1 and CDR2 sequences are MNHEY and SMNVEV (reference sequence). CDR3 size: 14 residues. The CDR3 DNA reads as TGTGCCAGCAGTCTCCGACAGGTCTCCTACGAGCAGTACTTC. This translates into CASSLRQVSYEQYF.

The rearrangement uses TRBV4-2 and TRBJ1-6; perhaps TRBD1 as D (6 bases). V dropped 0 bases and J dropped 2 bases, with 11 bases sitting between them. This CDR3 is built from 17 residues. The germline CDR1 and CDR2 sequences are LGHNA and YNFKEQ. The CDR3 region is CASSQDPRTAYNSPLHF. The CDR3, as DNA: TGTGCCAGCAGCCAAGATCCTAGGACAGCCTATAATTCACCCCTCCACTTT.

This rearrangement joins TRBV9 to TRBJ2-1, with D tentatively TRBD1 or TRBD2 (5 bases each). The germline V and J ends were trimmed by 0 bases and 9 bases, with 16 bases remaining between them. Germline loops: CDR1 SGDLS, CDR2 YYNGEE. CDR3 size: 15 residues. This CDR3 reads CASSVGGVEVGEQFF. CDR3 sequence (DNA): TGTGCCAGCAGCGTAGGAGGGGTGGAGGTCGGTGAGCAGTTCTTC. Combining the CDR3 with reference TRBV9 and TRBJ2-1 gives the whole variable domain DSGVTQTPKHLITATGQRVTLRCSPRSGDLSVYWYQQSLDQGLQFLIQYYNGEERAKGNILERFSAQQFPDLHSELNLSSLELGDSALYFCASSVGGVEVGEQFFGPGTRLTVL.

V and J are TRBV7-9 and TRBJ1-2; tentative D call: TRBD1 (6 bases). CDR1 is SEHNR, CDR2 FQNEAQ, per germline (reference sequence). V gave up 5 bases and J gave up 8 bases, with 12 bases separating them. This CDR3 spans 12 amino acids. The CDR3 protein is CASSDTGYGYTF. The CDR3 coding sequence is TGTGCCAGCAGCGATACAGGGTACGGCTACACCTTC.

The chain couples TRBV7-8 to TRBJ1-4; D not resolved. From germline, CDR1 is SGHVS and CDR2 FQNEAQ. The CDR3 is 12 residues long. With 1 base removed from V and 10 bases from J, the gap between germline ends came to 7 bases. The CDR3 protein is CASSLELGKLFF. The CDR3 DNA reads TGTGCCAGCAGCTTAGAGTTGGGAAAACTGTTTTTT.

The J gene is TRBJ1-2, the V gene TRBV28, with TRBD1 matching 7 bases. Looked up from germline, CDR1 is MDHEN and CDR2 is SYDVKM. The V gene end was trimmed by 7 bases and the J gene end by 6 bases; junction bases not matched to a gene: 17. The CDR3 has 16 amino acids. CDR3 nucleotide sequence: TGTGCCAGCAACACGCCAGGGCAGGGGGTAATCGATGGCTACACCTTC. The encoded protein is CASNTPGQGVIDGYTF.

The rearrangement links TRBV6-6 to TRBJ1-1; TRBD1 agrees at 8 bases. The CDR3 contains 15 residues. Per the germline V gene, CDR1 is MNHNY and CDR2 is SVGAGI (reference sequence). Trimming took 3 bases from V and 3 from J; bases not matched to a gene: 6. CDR3 DNA sequence: TGTGCCAGCAGTTATTCCGGACAGGGACACACTGAAGCTTTCTTT. As protein: CASSYSGQGHTEAFF.

V and J are TRBV9 and TRBJ2-1; 8 bases match TRBD1. This CDR3 contains 15 residues. The V and J ends lost 4 bases and 4 bases, in that order; junction bases with no gene match: 7. The germline gives CDR1 SGDLS, CDR2 YYNGEE. The CDR3 sequence is CASSYTGTGYNEQFF. CDR3 coding DNA: TGTGCCAGCAGCTACACCGGGACAGGTTACAATGAGCAGTTCTTC.

The rearrangement links TRBV19 to TRBJ2-7; D uncertain. Germline CDR1 LNHDA, CDR2 SQIVND (reference sequence). The length of the CDR3 is 15 residues. Trimming shortened V by 4 bases and J by 3 bases, and 16 bases separated the two germline ends. Here the CDR3 reads CASSNPRVEVYEQYF. The CDR3, as DNA: TGTGCCAGTAGTAACCCCCGTGTCGAGGTCTACGAGCAGTACTTC.

V usage is TRBV11-2 and J usage is TRBJ2-3; D not resolved. The length of the CDR3 is 14 residues. Germline V CDR1 and CDR2: SGHAT, FQNNGV. Trimming stripped 5 bases from V and 1 base from J, with 10 bases between. CDR3 protein: CASSPYRGTDTQYF. The CDR3 DNA is TGTGCCAGCAGCCCCTACCGAGGCACAGATACGCAGTATTTT.

V and J are TRBV7-2 and TRBJ1-1; TRBD1 aligns across 7 bases. The V gene's germline CDR1 is SGHTA and CDR2 FQGNSA. V shed 1 base and J 5 bases; nucleotides not matched to a gene: 7. This CDR3 region has 15 residues. The CDR3 loop reads CASSLDRGVGTEAFF. The CDR3 DNA reads as TGTGCCAGCAGCTTAGACAGGGGAGTAGGAACTGAAGCTTTCTTT.

This chain links TRBV2 with TRBJ1-4, with 8 positions matching TRBD1. Germline V gives CDR1 SNHLY, CDR2 FYNNEI. Trimming at V came to 10 bases and at J to 7 bases, leaving 11 bases not matched to a gene. The CDR3 has 14 amino acids. The CDR3 is CATQDRGSGEKLFF. The CDR3 coding sequence is TGTGCCACTCAAGACAGGGGCTCCGGTGAAAAACTGTTTTTT.

V gene TRBV6-5 combines with J gene TRBJ2-7; D perhaps matches TRBD2 (6 bases). The CDR3 spans 13 residues. Trimming took 10 bases from V and 3 from J, leaving 16 bases between them. CDR1 is MNHEY, CDR2 SVGAGI, per germline. The DNA of the CDR3 is TGTGCCACCGGTAGGGGACTGGACTACGAGCAGTACTTC. Its protein is CATGRGLDYEQYF.

The CDR3 loop is CASSRAGTRNQPQHF. CDR3 nucleotide sequence: TGTGCCAGCTCTCGAGCTGGGACAAGAAATCAGCCCCAGCATTTT. The genes are TRBV18 and TRBJ1-5; possibly TRBD1 for D (6 bases). The CDR3 has 15 amino acids. CDR1 is KGHSH, CDR2 LQKENI, per germline. Between the trimmed V and J ends, which lost 6 bases and 4 bases, there was a span of 16 bases.

This clone was detected once. This sequence joins TRBV9 and TRBJ1-3; tentatively, D is TRBD1 (6 bases). Germline V gene sequence: CDR1 SGDLS, CDR2 YYNGEE. The CDR3 is 17 residues long. Trimming took 0 bases from V and 2 from J, leaving 15 bases between them. The CDR3 DNA is TGTGCCAGCAGCGTAGCTGGGGGGCGATTCACTGGAAACACCATATATTTT. It specifies CASSVAGGRFTGNTIYF.

In the case of this clone: Other DNA sequences in this specimen translate into the identical CDR3. V gene TRBV20-1 combines with J gene TRBJ2-3; unclear D gene. Germline CDR1 reads DFQATT; CDR2 reads SNEGSKA (reference sequence). The CDR3 is made up of 11 amino acids. Deletions cut 6 bases from V and 1 base from J, with 5 bases between. The CDR3 sequence: CSASGTDTQYF. In DNA form, the CDR3 reads TGCAGTGCGTCGGGCACAGATACGCAGTATTTT.